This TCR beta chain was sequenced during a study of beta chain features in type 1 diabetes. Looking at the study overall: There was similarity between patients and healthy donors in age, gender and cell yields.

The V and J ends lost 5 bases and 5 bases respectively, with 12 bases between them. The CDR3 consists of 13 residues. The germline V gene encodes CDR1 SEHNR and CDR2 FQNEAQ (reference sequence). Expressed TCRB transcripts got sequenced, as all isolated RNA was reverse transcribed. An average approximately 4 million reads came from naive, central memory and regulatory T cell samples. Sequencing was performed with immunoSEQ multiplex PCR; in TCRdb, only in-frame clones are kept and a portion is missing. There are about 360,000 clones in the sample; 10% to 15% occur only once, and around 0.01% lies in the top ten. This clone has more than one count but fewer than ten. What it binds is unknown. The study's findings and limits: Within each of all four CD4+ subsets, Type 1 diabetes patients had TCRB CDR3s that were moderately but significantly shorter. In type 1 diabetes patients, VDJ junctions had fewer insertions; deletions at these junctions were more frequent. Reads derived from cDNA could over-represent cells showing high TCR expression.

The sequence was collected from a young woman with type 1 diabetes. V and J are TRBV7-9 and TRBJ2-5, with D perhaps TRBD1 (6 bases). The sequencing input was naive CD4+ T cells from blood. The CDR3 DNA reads TGTGCCAGCAGCCAGGGACACTGGGAGACCCAGTACTTC. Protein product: CASSQGHWETQYF.